The TCR beta chain described here comes from a study of T cells in pancreatic ductal adenocarcinoma. Points from the study as a whole: Tumor samples had fewer productive templates and approximately 8-fold fewer unique clonotypes than blood. No significant tumor-blood clonality difference; means were about 0.1 and 0.065.

This CDR3 has 13 amino acids. V lost 5 bases to trimming and J lost 2 bases; unmatched junction nucleotides: 2. Germline assignment: CDR1 SNHLY and CDR2 FYNNEI. This clone was detected only once. Its antigen is currently unknown. TCRdb's copy holds only in-frame clones and misses some; the assay was immunoSEQ multiplex PCR. This sample has over 90,000 clones, with nearly 95% found just once. The selected patients with pancreatic ductal adenocarcinoma had surgery but no neoadjuvant therapy. V and J are TRBV2 and TRBJ2-7; TRBD1 aligns across 8 bases. The receptor was derived from a human donor with pancreatic ductal adenocarcinoma. Sequenced material: PBMCs. For the CDR3, the DNA is TGTGCCAGCAGTTTGACAGGGGCCTACGAGCAGTACTTC. It specifies CASSLTGAYEQYF.